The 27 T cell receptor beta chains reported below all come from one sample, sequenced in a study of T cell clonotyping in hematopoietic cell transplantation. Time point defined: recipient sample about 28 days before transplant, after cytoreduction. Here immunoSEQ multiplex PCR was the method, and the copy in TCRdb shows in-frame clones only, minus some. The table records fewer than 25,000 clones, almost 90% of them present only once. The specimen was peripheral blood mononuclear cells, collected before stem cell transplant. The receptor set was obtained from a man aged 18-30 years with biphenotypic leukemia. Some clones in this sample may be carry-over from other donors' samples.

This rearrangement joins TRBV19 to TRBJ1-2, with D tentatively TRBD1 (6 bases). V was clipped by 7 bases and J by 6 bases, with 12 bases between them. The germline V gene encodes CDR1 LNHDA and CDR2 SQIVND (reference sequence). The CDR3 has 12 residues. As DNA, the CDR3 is TGTGCCAGTACCATCGGGGACAATGGCTACACCTTC. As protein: CASTIGDNGYTF.

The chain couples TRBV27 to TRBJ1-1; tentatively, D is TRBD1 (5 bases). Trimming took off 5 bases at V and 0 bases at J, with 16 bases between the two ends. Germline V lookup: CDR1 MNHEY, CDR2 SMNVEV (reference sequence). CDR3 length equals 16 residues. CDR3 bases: TGTGCCAGCAGTCCTTCGCAAGGGGAAATGAACACTGAAGCTTTCTTT. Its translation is CASSPSQGEMNTEAFF.

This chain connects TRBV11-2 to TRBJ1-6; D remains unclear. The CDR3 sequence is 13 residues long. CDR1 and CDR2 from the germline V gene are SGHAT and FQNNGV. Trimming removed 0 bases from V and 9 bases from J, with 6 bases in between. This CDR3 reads CASSLDFSSPLHF. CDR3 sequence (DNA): TGTGCCAGCAGCTTAGATTTCAGTTCACCCCTCCACTTT.

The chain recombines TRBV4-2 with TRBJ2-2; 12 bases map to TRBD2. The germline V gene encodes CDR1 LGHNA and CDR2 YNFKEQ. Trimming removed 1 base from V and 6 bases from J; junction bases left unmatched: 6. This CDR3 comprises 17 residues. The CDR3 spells CASSQGWTSGEAGELFF. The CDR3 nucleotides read TGTGCCAGCAGCCAAGGTTGGACTAGCGGGGAGGCCGGGGAGCTGTTTTTT.

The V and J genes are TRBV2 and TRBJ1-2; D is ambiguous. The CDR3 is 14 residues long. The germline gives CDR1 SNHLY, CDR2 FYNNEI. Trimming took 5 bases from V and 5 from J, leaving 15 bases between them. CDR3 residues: CASSPSGITYGYTF. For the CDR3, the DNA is TGTGCCAGCAGTCCTTCGGGGATAACGTATGGCTACACCTTC.

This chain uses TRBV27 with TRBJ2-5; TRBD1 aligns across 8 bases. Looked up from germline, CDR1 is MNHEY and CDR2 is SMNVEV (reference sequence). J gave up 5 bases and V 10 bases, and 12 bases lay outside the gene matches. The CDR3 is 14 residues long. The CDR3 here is CATNHRGDPETQYF. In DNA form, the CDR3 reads TGTGCCACCAACCACAGGGGGGATCCGGAGACCCAGTACTTC.

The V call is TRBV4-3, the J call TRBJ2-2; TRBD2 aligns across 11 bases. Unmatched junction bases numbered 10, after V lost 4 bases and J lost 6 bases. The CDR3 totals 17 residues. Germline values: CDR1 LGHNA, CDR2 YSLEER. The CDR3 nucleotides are TGCGCCAGCAGCCCCGATGTAGCGGGAGGGCCCGCCGGGGAGCTGTTTTTT. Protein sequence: CASSPDVAGGPAGELFF.

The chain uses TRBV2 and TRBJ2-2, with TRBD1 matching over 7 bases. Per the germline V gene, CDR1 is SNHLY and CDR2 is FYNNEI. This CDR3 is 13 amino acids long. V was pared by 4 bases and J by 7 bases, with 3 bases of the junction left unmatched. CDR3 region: CASSGQGVGELFF. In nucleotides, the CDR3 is TGTGCCAGCAGTGGTCAGGGGGTCGGGGAGCTGTTTTTT. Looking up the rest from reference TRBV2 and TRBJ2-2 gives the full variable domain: EPEVTQTPSHQVTQMGQEVILRCVPISNHLYFYWYRQILGQKVEFLVSFYNNEISEKSEIFDDQFSVERPDGSNFTLKIRSTKLEDSAMYFCASSGQGVGELFFGEGSRLTVL.

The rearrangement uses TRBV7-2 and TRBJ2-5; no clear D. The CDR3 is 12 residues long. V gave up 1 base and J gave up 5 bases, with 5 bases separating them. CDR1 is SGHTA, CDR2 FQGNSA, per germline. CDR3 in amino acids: CASSLESETQYF. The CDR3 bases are TGTGCCAGCAGCTTAGAGAGTGAGACCCAGTACTTC. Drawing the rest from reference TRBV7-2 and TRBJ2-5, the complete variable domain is GAGVSQSPSNKVTEKGKDVELRCDPISGHTALYWYRQSLGQGLEFLIYFQGNSAPDKSGLPSDRFSAERTGGSVSTLTIQRTQQEDSAVYLCASSLESETQYFGPGTRLLVL.

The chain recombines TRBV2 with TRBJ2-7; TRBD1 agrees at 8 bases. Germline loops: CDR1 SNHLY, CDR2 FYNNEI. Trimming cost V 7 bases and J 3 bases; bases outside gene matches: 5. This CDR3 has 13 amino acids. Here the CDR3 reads CASTGTGGYEQYF. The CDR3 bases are TGTGCCAGCACGGGGACAGGTGGCTACGAGCAGTACTTC.

DNA of the CDR3: TGTGCCAGTAGTATGGCGGGGGGGTTCAATGAGCAGTTCTTC. Protein: CASSMAGGFNEQFF. This chain joins TRBV19 and TRBJ2-1; 9 nucleotides align to TRBD2. This CDR3 comprises 14 residues. Germline-derived CDR1 and CDR2 are LNHDA and SQIVND (reference sequence). V gave up 3 bases and J gave up 6 bases; unmatched junction bases: 3.

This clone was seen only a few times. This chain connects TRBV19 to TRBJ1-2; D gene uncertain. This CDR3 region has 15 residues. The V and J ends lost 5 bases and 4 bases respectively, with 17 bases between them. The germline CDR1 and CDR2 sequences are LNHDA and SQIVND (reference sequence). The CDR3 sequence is CASSVTRAPVYGYTF. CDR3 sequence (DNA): TGTGCCAGTAGTGTCACCCGGGCACCTGTCTATGGCTACACCTTC.

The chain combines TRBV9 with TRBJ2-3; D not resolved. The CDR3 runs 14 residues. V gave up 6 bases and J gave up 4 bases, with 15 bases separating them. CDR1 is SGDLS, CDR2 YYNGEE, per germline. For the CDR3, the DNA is TGTGCCAGCAATGTTTGGGGTATCGCAGATACGCAGTATTTT. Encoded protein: CASNVWGIADTQYF.

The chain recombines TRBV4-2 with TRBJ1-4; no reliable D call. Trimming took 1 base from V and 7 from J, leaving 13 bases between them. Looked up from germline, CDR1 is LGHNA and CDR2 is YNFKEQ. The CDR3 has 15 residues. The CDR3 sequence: CASSQGREFGEKLFF. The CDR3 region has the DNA TGTGCCAGCAGCCAAGGCCGGGAGTTCGGTGAAAAACTGTTTTTT.

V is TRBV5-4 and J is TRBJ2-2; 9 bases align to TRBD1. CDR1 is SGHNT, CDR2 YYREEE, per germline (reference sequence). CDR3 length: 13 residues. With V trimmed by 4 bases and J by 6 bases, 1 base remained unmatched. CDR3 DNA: TGTGCCAGCAGCCGGGACAGGGCCGGGGAGCTGTTTTTT. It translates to CASSRDRAGELFF.

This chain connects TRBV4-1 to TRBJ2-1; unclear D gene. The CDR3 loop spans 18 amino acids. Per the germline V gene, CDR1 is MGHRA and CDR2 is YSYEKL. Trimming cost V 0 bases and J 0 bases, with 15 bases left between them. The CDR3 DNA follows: TGCGCCAGCAGCCAAGAGAGGAGCGCCTTTAGCTCCTACAATGAGCAGTTCTTC. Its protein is CASSQERSAFSSYNEQFF.

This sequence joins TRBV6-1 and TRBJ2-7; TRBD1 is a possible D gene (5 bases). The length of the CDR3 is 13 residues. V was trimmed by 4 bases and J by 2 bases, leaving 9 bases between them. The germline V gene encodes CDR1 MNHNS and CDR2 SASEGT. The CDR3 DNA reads TGTGCCAGCAGTGCGCGACAGCCCTACGAGCAGTACTTC. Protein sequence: CASSARQPYEQYF.

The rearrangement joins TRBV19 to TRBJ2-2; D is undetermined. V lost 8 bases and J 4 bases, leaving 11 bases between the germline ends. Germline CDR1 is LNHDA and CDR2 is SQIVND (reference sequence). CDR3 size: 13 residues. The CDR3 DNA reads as TGTGCCAGTCCCGGGCCCCTCACCGGGGAGCTGTTTTTT. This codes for CASPGPLTGELFF.

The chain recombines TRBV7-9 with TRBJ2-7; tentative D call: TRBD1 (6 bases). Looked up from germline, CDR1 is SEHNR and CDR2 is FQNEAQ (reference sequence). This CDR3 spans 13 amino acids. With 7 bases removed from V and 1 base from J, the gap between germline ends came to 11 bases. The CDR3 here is CASNRADSYEQYF. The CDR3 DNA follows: TGTGCCAGCAACAGGGCGGATTCCTACGAGCAGTACTTC.

The CDR3 reads CASSEGQGDTGELFF. In DNA form, the CDR3 reads TGTGCCAGCAGTGAAGGACAGGGGGACACCGGGGAGCTGTTTTTT. The chain carries TRBV25-1 and TRBJ2-2, with 10 nucleotides matching TRBD1. The CDR3 has 15 amino acids. V dropped 2 bases and J dropped 3; count of bases not matched to a gene: 0. Germline V gene data show CDR1 as MGHDK and CDR2 as SYGVNS.

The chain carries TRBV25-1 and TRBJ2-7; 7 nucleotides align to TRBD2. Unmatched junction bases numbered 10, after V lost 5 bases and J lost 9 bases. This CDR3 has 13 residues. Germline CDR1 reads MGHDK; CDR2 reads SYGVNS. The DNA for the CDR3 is TGTGCCAGCAGTCCCTGGGGGGAGGGAGGGCAGTACTTC. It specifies CASSPWGEGGQYF.

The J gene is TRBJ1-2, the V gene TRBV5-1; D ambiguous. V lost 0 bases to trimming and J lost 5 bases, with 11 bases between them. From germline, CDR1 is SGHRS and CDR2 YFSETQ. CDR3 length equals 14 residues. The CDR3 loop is CASSLEVRVYGYTF. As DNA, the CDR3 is TGCGCCAGCAGCTTGGAGGTACGGGTTTATGGCTACACCTTC.

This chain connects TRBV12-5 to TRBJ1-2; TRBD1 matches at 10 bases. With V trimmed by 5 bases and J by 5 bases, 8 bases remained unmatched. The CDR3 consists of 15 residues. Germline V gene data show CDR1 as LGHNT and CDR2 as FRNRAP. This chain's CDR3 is CASGPRTGGQYGYTF. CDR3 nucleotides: TGTGCTAGTGGTCCCCGGACAGGGGGTCAGTATGGCTACACCTTC.

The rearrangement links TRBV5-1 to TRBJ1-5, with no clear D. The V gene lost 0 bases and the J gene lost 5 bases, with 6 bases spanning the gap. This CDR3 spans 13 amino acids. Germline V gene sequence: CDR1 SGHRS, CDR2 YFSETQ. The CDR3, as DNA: TGCGCCAGCAGCTTGGAAAGGGATCAGCCCCAGCATTTT. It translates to CASSLERDQPQHF.

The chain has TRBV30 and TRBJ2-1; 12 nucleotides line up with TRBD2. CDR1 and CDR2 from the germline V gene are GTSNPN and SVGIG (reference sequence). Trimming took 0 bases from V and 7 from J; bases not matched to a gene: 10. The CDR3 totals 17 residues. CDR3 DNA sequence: TGTGCCTGGAGTGTACGGCTAGCGGGAGGGCCGTTTAATGAGCAGTTCTTC. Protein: CAWSVRLAGGPFNEQFF.

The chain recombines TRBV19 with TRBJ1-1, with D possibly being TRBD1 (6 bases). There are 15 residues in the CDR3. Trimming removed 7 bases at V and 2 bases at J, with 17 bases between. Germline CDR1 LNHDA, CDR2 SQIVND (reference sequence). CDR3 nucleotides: TGTGCCAGTACCCAAGGGGGGTTGGGAAACACTGAAGCTTTCTTT. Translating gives CASTQGGLGNTEAFF.

The CDR3 nucleotides read TGTGCCAGTAGTCCGCAACGCATGAATAGGGTCAATGAAAAACTGTTTTTT. Translated, it gives CASSPQRMNRVNEKLFF. The chain employs TRBV19 and TRBJ1-4; D not certain. This CDR3 is built from 17 residues. V lost 5 bases to trimming and J lost 5 bases, with 21 bases between them. Germline lookup yields CDR1 LNHDA and CDR2 SQIVND (reference sequence).